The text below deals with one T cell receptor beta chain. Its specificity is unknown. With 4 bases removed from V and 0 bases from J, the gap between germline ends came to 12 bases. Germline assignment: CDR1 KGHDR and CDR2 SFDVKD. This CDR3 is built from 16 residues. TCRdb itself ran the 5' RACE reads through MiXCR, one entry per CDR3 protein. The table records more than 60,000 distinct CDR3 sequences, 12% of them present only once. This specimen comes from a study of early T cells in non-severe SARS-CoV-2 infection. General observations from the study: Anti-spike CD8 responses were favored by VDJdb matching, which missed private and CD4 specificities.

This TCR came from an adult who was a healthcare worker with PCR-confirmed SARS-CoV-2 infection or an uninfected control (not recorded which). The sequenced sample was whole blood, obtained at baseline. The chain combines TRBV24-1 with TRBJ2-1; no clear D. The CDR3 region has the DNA TGTGCCACCAGTGACAATGACTTGAGCTCCTACAATGAGCAGTTCTTC. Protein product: CATSDNDLSSYNEQFF.